What follows are 25 T cell receptor beta chains derived from one specimen sequenced in a study of blood T cell repertoires in COVID-19. The data were produced by immunoSEQ multiplex PCR, yet TCRdb's version contains in-frame clones alone and is incomplete. The table has over 65,000 clones, more than 80% seen once. The specimen was peripheral blood. These receptor sequences come from a human donor in a cohort sampled during active COVID-19.

This clone was detected only once. The chain joins TRBV28 to TRBJ1-6, with a possible D match to TRBD1 (5 bases). Between the trimmed V and J ends, which lost 7 bases and 8 bases, there was a span of 9 bases. This CDR3 is 12 amino acids long. The V gene's germline CDR1 is MDHEN and CDR2 SYDVKM. This CDR3 reads CASKVGDSPLHF. CDR3 in DNA: TGTGCCAGCAAGGTAGGGGATTCACCCCTCCACTTT.

The J gene is TRBJ2-3, the V gene TRBV3-1 (or the pseudogene TRBV3-2); D call uncertain. Trimming left V 4 bases short and J 0 bases short, with 5 bases between. Germline V gene sequence: CDR1 LGHDT, CDR2 YNNKEL (reference sequence). The CDR3 runs 13 residues. This CDR3 reads CASSRASTDTQYF. CDR3 nucleotides: TGTGCCAGCAGCCGGGCGAGCACAGATACGCAGTATTTT.

The rearrangement uses TRBV18 and TRBJ1-4; 8 nucleotides line up with TRBD1. V lost 4 bases to trimming and J lost 4 bases; unmatched junction nucleotides: 5. Germline CDR1 is KGHSH and CDR2 is LQKENI. This CDR3 region has 15 residues. CDR3 protein: CASSLPGQVNEKLFF. The CDR3, as DNA: TGTGCCAGCTCACTCCCGGGACAGGTTAATGAAAAACTGTTTTTT.

The chain employs TRBV2 and TRBJ1-2, with TRBD1 identical over 7 bases. The CDR3 loop spans 15 amino acids. V gave up 6 bases and J gave up 0 bases; unmatched junction bases: 7. Germline V gene lookup returns CDR1 SNHLY and CDR2 FYNNEI. The CDR3 coding sequence is TGTGCCAGCAGCAGAGGGACAGAAGCTAACTATGGCTACACCTTC. Protein: CASSRGTEANYGYTF. The full variable domain, completed using reference TRBV2 and TRBJ1-2, is EPEVTQTPSHQVTQMGQEVILRCVPISNHLYFYWYRQILGQKVEFLVSFYNNEISEKSEIFDDQFSVERPDGSNFTLKIRSTKLEDSAMYFCASSRGTEANYGYTFGSGTRLTVV.

As regards this clone: One end of the junction is discordant with germline, which a read error may explain. This sequence joins TRBV6-1 and TRBJ2-3, with TRBD1 matching 10 bases. From germline, CDR1 is MNHNS and CDR2 SASEGT. The length of the CDR3 is 18 residues. Here the CDR3 reads CASSEGQGGVSYTDTQYF. As DNA, the CDR3 is TGTGCCAGCAGCGAAGGACAGGGGGGCGTCTCTTACACAGATACGCAGTATTTT.

This clone has more than one count but fewer than ten. This sequence joins TRBV27 and TRBJ2-7; 7 bases are a match to TRBD1. The trim removed 4 bases at V and 3 bases at J, leaving 9 bases unmatched. CDR1 is MNHEY and CDR2 is SMNVEV in the germline V gene (reference sequence). The CDR3 totals 15 residues. CDR3 bases: TGTGCCAGCAGTTCACCTAACAGGGGCAGCTACGAGCAGTACTTC. Protein product: CASSSPNRGSYEQYF.

The chain uses TRBV6-2 or TRBV6-3 and TRBJ1-1; the D is unclear. Germline assignment: CDR1 MNHEY and CDR2 SVGEGT. The CDR3 runs to 12 residues. V was shortened by 5 bases and J by 7 bases, with 11 bases between the two germline ends. The CDR3 bases are TGTGCCAGCAGTCGATACGGAGATGAAGCTTTCTTT. Amino acids: CASSRYGDEAFF.

This clone was picked up one time. The CDR3 nucleotides read TGTGCCAGCAGCTTAGTAGGCGGGGGGACGGAGACCCAGTACTTC. Its protein is CASSLVGGGTETQYF. The rearrangement links TRBV7-2 to TRBJ2-5, with 8 positions matching TRBD2. The CDR3 is 15 residues long. The ends lost 1 base at V and 5 bases at J; junction bases unmatched: 6. Germline CDR1 and CDR2: SGHTA and FQGNSA.

The chain recombines TRBV30 with TRBJ1-1; perhaps TRBD1 as D (6 bases). Germline-derived CDR1 and CDR2 are GTSNPN and SVGIG (reference sequence). This CDR3 is built from 13 residues. With 3 bases removed from V and 3 bases from J, the gap between germline ends came to 11 bases. The CDR3 region is CAWRLGADTEAFF. DNA of the CDR3: TGTGCCTGGAGGTTGGGGGCCGACACTGAAGCTTTCTTT.

V usage is TRBV27 and J usage is TRBJ1-6; TRBD1 might be the D (5 bases). CDR3 length: 16 amino acids. Between the trimmed V and J ends, which lost 4 bases and 7 bases, there was a span of 17 bases. Germline V gives CDR1 MNHEY, CDR2 SMNVEV (reference sequence). This CDR3 is CASSSRVGGQNSPLHF. DNA of the CDR3: TGTGCCAGCAGTTCTCGAGTCGGCGGACAAAATTCACCCCTCCACTTT.

The rearrangement joins TRBV19 to TRBJ2-2, with D possibly matching TRBD2 (7 bases). Deletions cut 6 bases from V and 6 bases from J, with 11 bases between. Germline V gene lookup returns CDR1 LNHDA and CDR2 SQIVND (reference sequence). CDR3 length: 13 amino acids. In DNA, the CDR3 is TGTGCCAGTAGAGAGGGGGGGGCCGGGGAGCTGTTTTTT. It encodes CASREGGAGELFF.

This chain connects TRBV5-5 to TRBJ2-7; the D is unclear. The CDR3 consists of 14 residues. Germline V lookup: CDR1 SGHKS, CDR2 YYEKEE (reference sequence). With 1 base removed from V and 4 bases from J, the gap between germline ends came to 12 bases. The CDR3 coding sequence is TGTGCCAGCAGCTTGAACCCCGGCGGATACGAGCAGTACTTC. This gives the protein CASSLNPGGYEQYF.

The chain has TRBV5-6 and TRBJ2-6; a weak D match, TRBD2 (6 bases). CDR3 length: 16 amino acids. Between the trimmed V and J ends, which lost 5 bases and 0 bases, there was a span of 12 bases. From germline, CDR1 is SGHDT and CDR2 YYEEEE. Here the CDR3 reads CASRGLLSSGANVLTF. The CDR3 region has the DNA TGTGCCAGCAGGGGACTTCTCAGCTCTGGGGCCAACGTCCTGACTTTC.

This rearrangement joins TRBV28 to TRBJ1-1, with a weak D call TRBD1 (6 bases). CDR1 and CDR2 (germline): MDHEN, SYDVKM. The CDR3 runs to 13 residues. V was shortened by 4 bases and J by 8 bases, with 14 bases between the two germline ends. CDR3 loop: CASSSPDRKEAFF. The CDR3 region has the DNA TGTGCCAGCAGTTCCCCGGACAGAAAGGAAGCTTTCTTT.

The chain combines TRBV3-1 (or the pseudogene TRBV3-2) with TRBJ2-1; 12 bases fit TRBD2. The CDR3 is made up of 18 amino acids. Germline-derived CDR1 and CDR2 are LGHDT and YNNKEL (reference sequence). The junction had 6 bases not matched to a gene; V was cut back by 0 bases and J by 3 bases. CDR3 DNA: TGTGCCAGCAGCCAAGATAAGGGACTAGCGGGTAGCTACAATGAGCAGTTCTTC. Its protein is CASSQDKGLAGSYNEQFF.

In its sample, this clone was seen a few times. Other DNA sequences in the same sample also yield this CDR3. This chain uses TRBV6-5 with TRBJ2-1; D remains ambiguous. V dropped 7 bases and J dropped 5 bases, with 15 bases sitting between them. The CDR3 consists of 14 residues. Looked up from germline, CDR1 is MNHEY and CDR2 is SVGAGI. The CDR3 DNA reads as TGTGCCAGCACCTTCGGTGAGGCCCACAATGAGCAGTTCTTC. It translates to CASTFGEAHNEQFF.

The chain combines TRBV19 with TRBJ1-4; D remains unclear. Germline CDR1 reads LNHDA; CDR2 reads SQIVND (reference sequence). CDR3 length: 14 amino acids. Deletions cut 7 bases from V and 1 base from J, with 10 bases between. CDR3 DNA: TGTGCCAGTAAGCAGACTCAAACTAATGAAAAACTGTTTTTT. Translating it yields CASKQTQTNEKLFF.

The chain joins TRBV19 to TRBJ2-4, with a possible D match to TRBD1 (8 bases). Trimming took 3 bases from V and 7 from J, leaving 19 bases between them. CDR1 and CDR2 from the germline V gene are LNHDA and SQIVND (reference sequence). CDR3 length: 16 amino acids. The CDR3 reads CASSIGRGLGRNIQYF. The CDR3 DNA sequence: TGTGCCAGTAGTATTGGCAGGGGGCTCGGGAGGAACATTCAGTACTTC.

This clone was picked up one time. In DNA, the CDR3 is TGTGCCAGCAGCTTCCGGAGCGTCGACGAGCAGTACTTC. This codes for CASSFRSVDEQYF. The chain recombines TRBV7-9 with TRBJ2-7; D is ambiguous. There are 13 residues in the CDR3. V was trimmed by 3 bases and J by 5 bases, leaving 11 bases between them. The V gene's germline CDR1 is SEHNR and CDR2 FQNEAQ (reference sequence).

The chain recombines TRBV30 with TRBJ2-7; D remains ambiguous. The CDR3 sequence is 12 residues long. Germline V gene lookup returns CDR1 GTSNPN and CDR2 SVGIG (reference sequence). V dropped 0 bases and J dropped 2 bases, with 5 bases sitting between them. The CDR3: CAWSVDTYEQYF. CDR3 bases: TGTGCCTGGAGTGTAGACACCTACGAGCAGTACTTC.

The V gene is TRBV6-5, the J gene TRBJ1-3; 11 bases fit TRBD1. The CDR3 extends over 14 amino acids. The germline V gene encodes CDR1 MNHEY and CDR2 SVGAGI. V lost 6 bases to trimming and J lost 8 bases; unmatched junction nucleotides: 6. As DNA, the CDR3 is TGTGCCAGCAGCTCCGGACAGGGGGCGGACACCATATATTTT. This translates into CASSSGQGADTIYF.

V is TRBV5-1 and J is TRBJ2-7, with 11 bases fitting TRBD1. The CDR3 runs to 14 residues. The J segment lost 5 bases and the V segment lost 3 bases, leaving 4 bases of the junction unmatched. From germline, CDR1 is SGHRS and CDR2 YFSETQ. The DNA of the CDR3 is TGCGCCAGCAGCTCGGGGACAGGGGGAGACGAGCAGTACTTC. It yields the protein CASSSGTGGDEQYF.

The chain links TRBV5-1 to TRBJ2-2; possible D gene TRBD1, 6 bases. Trimming stripped 3 bases from V and 6 bases from J, with 15 bases between. This CDR3 has 15 residues. The germline gives CDR1 SGHRS, CDR2 YFSETQ. CDR3: CASSSPDSAPGELFF. CDR3 nucleotide sequence: TGCGCCAGCAGCTCTCCGGACAGTGCGCCCGGGGAGCTGTTTTTT.

This chain joins TRBV7-9 and TRBJ1-1, with a possible D match to TRBD1 (5 bases). The CDR3 runs 13 residues. Germline V gene sequence: CDR1 SEHNR, CDR2 FQNEAQ (reference sequence). Trimming removed 7 bases at V and 6 bases at J, with 15 bases between. The CDR3 DNA reads TGTGCCAGCACCGACGGGGGTCTGGCTGAAGCTTTCTTT. Translating it yields CASTDGGLAEAFF.

The chain joins TRBV11-2 to TRBJ2-1, with D possibly being TRBD2 (6 bases). There are 15 residues in the CDR3. Germline assignment: CDR1 SGHAT and CDR2 FQNNGV. V shed 5 bases and J shed 7 bases, with 18 bases lying between them. This CDR3 reads CASSAIPPRGNEQFF. CDR3 coding DNA: TGTGCCAGCAGCGCTATTCCACCCCGGGGGAATGAGCAGTTCTTC. Drawing the rest from reference TRBV11-2 and TRBJ2-1, the complete variable domain is EAGVAQSPRYKIIEKRQSVAFWCNPISGHATLYWYQQILGQGPKLLIQFQNNGVVDDSQLPKDRFSAERLKGVDSTLKIQPAKLEDSAVYLCASSAIPPRGNEQFFGPGTRLTVL.